Below, 8 T cell receptor beta chains from the same sample are listed, as sequenced in a study of OX40 agonist ivuxolimab in advanced cancers. Produced via immunoSEQ multiplex PCR; TCRdb's table is partial and in-frame only. Of around 68,000 clones in the sample, more than 80% were seen once. The sample was CD4+ or CD8+ T cells sorted from blood, taken in a trial of the OX40 agonist ivuxolimab. The receptors were sampled from an adult with an advanced solid tumor such as melanoma, head and neck, liver or kidney cancer.

The V call is TRBV4-2, the J call TRBJ2-1; no firm D call. Germline values: CDR1 LGHNA, CDR2 YNFKEQ. The CDR3 sequence is 17 residues long. With 0 bases removed from V and 6 bases from J, the gap between germline ends came to 18 bases. DNA for the CDR3: TGTGCCAGCAGCCAAGATATCGGCCAGCTTTTGTCCAATGAGCAGTTCTTC. As protein: CASSQDIGQLLSNEQFF.

The chain recombines TRBV10-3 with TRBJ2-2; no clear D. Germline-derived CDR1 and CDR2 are ENHRY and SYGVKD. The CDR3 spans 11 residues. Between the trimmed V and J ends, which lost 8 bases and 4 bases, there was a span of 5 bases. CDR3 region: CAISLTGELFF. In DNA, the CDR3 is TGTGCCATCTCCCTCACCGGGGAGCTGTTTTTT.

V gene TRBV9 combines with J gene TRBJ2-1; no clear D. Trimming removed 0 bases from V and 9 bases from J, with 10 bases in between. This CDR3 has 13 amino acids. Germline CDR1 is SGDLS and CDR2 is YYNGEE. The CDR3 loop reads CASSVGWRSEQFF. The CDR3 bases are TGTGCCAGCAGCGTAGGCTGGAGAAGTGAGCAGTTCTTC.

A remark on this clone: At one of its ends the junction is not consistent with the germline gene, which may arise from a read error. V is TRBV7-7 and J is TRBJ2-2; D gene unclear. The CDR3 is 13 amino acids. From germline, CDR1 is SSHAT and CDR2 FNYEAQ (reference sequence). CDR3: CASSLENTGELFF. The CDR3 DNA reads TGTGCTAGCAGCTTAGAGAACACCGGGGAGCTGTTTTTT. The full variable domain, with the rest looked up from reference TRBV7-7 and TRBJ2-2, is GAGVSQSPRYKVTKRGQDVTLRCDPISSHATLYWYQQALGQGPEFLTYFNYEAQPDKSGLPSDRFSAERPEGSISTLTIQRTEQRDSAMYRCASSLENTGELFFGEGSRLTVL.

This chain connects TRBV6-1 to TRBJ2-1; D is unclear. V lost 2 bases to trimming and J lost 4 bases, with 9 bases between them. Germline CDR1 is MNHNS and CDR2 is SASEGT. CDR3 length: 14 amino acids. The CDR3 is CASSEFPQYNEQFF. CDR3 nucleotide sequence: TGTGCCAGCAGTGAATTTCCCCAATACAATGAGCAGTTCTTC.

This chain links TRBV6-1 with TRBJ1-1; D may be TRBD1 (5 bases). The CDR3 has 11 residues. Trimming shortened V by 11 bases and J by 1 base, and 8 bases separated the two germline ends. CDR1 is MNHNS, CDR2 SASEGT, per germline. In nucleotides, the CDR3 is TGTGCCGACGGGGGGAACACTGAAGCTTTCTTT. Protein: CADGGNTEAFF.

The J gene is TRBJ2-7, the V gene TRBV7-8; D possibly corresponds to TRBD2 (6 bases). CDR3 length: 12 residues. The V end was cut by 4 bases, the J end by 6 bases, with 10 bases between. The germline CDR1 and CDR2 sequences are SGHVS and FQNEAQ. The CDR3 loop reads CASSSGLREQYF. The CDR3 DNA reads TGTGCCAGCAGCTCGGGACTGCGCGAGCAGTACTTC.

The sample holds a few counts of this clone. V usage is TRBV10-3 and J usage is TRBJ1-4; TRBD1 matches at 7 bases. V lost 5 bases and J lost 8; bases outside the gene matches: 5. The CDR3 loop spans 13 amino acids. Germline V gives CDR1 ENHRY, CDR2 SYGVKD. The CDR3 loop reads CAISYRGGEKLFF. The CDR3 bases are TGTGCCATCAGTTACAGGGGTGGAGAAAAACTGTTTTTT.